The 23 T cell receptor beta chains reported below all come from one sample, sequenced in a study of blood T cell repertoires in COVID-19. Sequenced by immunoSEQ multiplex PCR; TCRdb stores in-frame clones only, minus some. The sample shows about 150,000 clones, roughly four fifths of them seen only once. The specimen was peripheral blood. These receptors came from a woman older than 75 with acute or convalescent COVID-19.

This rearrangement joins TRBV5-4 to TRBJ2-5; no clear D gene. Germline values: CDR1 SGHNT, CDR2 YYREEE (reference sequence). This CDR3 contains 13 residues. V was shortened by 5 bases and J by 1 base, with 9 bases between the two germline ends. The chain's CDR3 is CASSKDTQETQYF. The DNA of the CDR3 is TGTGCCAGCAGTAAAGACACCCAAGAGACCCAGTACTTC.

The CDR3 DNA sequence: TGTGCCAGCAGTGCCACGGACAGGGGGCTTGGGGGTGAAAAACTGTTTTTT. Residues: CASSATDRGLGGEKLFF. The V gene is TRBV6-1, the J gene TRBJ1-4; TRBD1 matches 11 bases. CDR3 size: 17 residues. In germline, CDR1 is MNHNS, CDR2 SASEGT. V trimming: 4 bases; J trimming: 7 bases; junction bases outside the gene matches: 11.

The rearrangement links TRBV24-1 to TRBJ2-3; 8 bases fit TRBD1. The ends lost 2 bases at V and 3 bases at J; junction bases unmatched: 0. CDR3 length equals 14 residues. Germline V gene lookup returns CDR1 KGHDR and CDR2 SFDVKD. DNA of the CDR3: TGTGCCACCAGTGATTGGACAGGGACAGATACGCAGTATTTT. This gives the protein CATSDWTGTDTQYF.

This clone has more than one count but fewer than ten. Here the CDR3 DNA reads TGTGCCAGCAGCTCAGGGTCAGGGGATTACTCACCCCTCCACTTT. Protein: CASSSGSGDYSPLHF. This chain links TRBV7-2 with TRBJ1-6, with D possibly being TRBD1 (6 bases). The CDR3 has 15 amino acids. V was pared by 4 bases and J by 10 bases, with 17 bases between. Germline CDR1 and CDR2: SGHTA and FQGNSA.

The chain employs TRBV18 and TRBJ2-3, with TRBD1 matching 7 bases. V shed 0 bases and J 2 bases; nucleotides not matched to a gene: 8. CDR1 is KGHSH, CDR2 LQKENI, per germline. The CDR3 extends over 17 amino acids. Here the CDR3 DNA reads TGTGCCAGCTCACCACCCACCGGGACAGCAAACACAGATACGCAGTATTTT. This gives the protein CASSPPTGTANTDTQYF.

The V call is TRBV9, the J call TRBJ1-1, with TRBD1 matching 8 bases. CDR1 and CDR2 (germline): SGDLS, YYNGEE. With 3 bases clipped from V and 4 bases from J, the junction kept 8 bases outside the gene matches. This CDR3 spans 15 amino acids. CDR3 nucleotides: TGTGCCAGCAGCGGGCAGGACAGGGTGGGCACTGAAGCTTTCTTT. It specifies CASSGQDRVGTEAFF.

V is TRBV18 and J is TRBJ2-1; TRBD2 agrees at 7 bases. The CDR3 is 16 residues long. J gave up 5 bases and V 4 bases, and 11 bases lay outside the gene matches. The germline V gene has CDR1 KGHSH and CDR2 LQKENI. The CDR3 spells CASSLERLARNNEQFF. The CDR3 DNA reads TGTGCCAGCTCACTGGAGAGACTAGCTCGGAACAATGAGCAGTTCTTC. Variable domain in full (rest from reference TRBV18 and TRBJ2-1): NAGVMQNPRHLVRRRGQEARLRCSPMKGHSHVYWYRQLPEEGLKFMVYLQKENIIDESGMPKERFSAEFPKEGPSILRIQQVVRGDSAAYFCASSLERLARNNEQFFGPGTRLTVL.

This chain joins TRBV12-5 and TRBJ1-5; tentatively, D is TRBD1 (5 bases). V was trimmed by 7 bases and J by 6 bases, leaving 25 bases between them. The germline CDR1 and CDR2 sequences are LGHNT and FRNRAP. The CDR3 length is 17 residues. This CDR3 is CASVSTYVGGVSQPQHF. CDR3 nucleotide sequence: TGTGCTAGTGTCTCGACCTACGTGGGGGGGGTCAGTCAGCCCCAGCATTTT.

The chain joins TRBV5-1 to TRBJ1-1; TRBD1 matches 8 bases. CDR3 length: 16 amino acids. V lost 0 bases and J lost 6; bases outside the gene matches: 10. Germline CDR1 and CDR2: SGHRS and YFSETQ. CDR3: CASSLAPGGVVAEAFF. DNA for the CDR3: TGCGCCAGCAGCTTGGCACCAGGGGGCGTAGTGGCTGAAGCTTTCTTT.

This clone was counted a few times. The V call is TRBV5-6, the J call TRBJ1-1, with D tentatively TRBD1 (6 bases). Germline V lookup: CDR1 SGHDT, CDR2 YYEEEE. The CDR3 totals 14 residues. Between the trimmed V and J ends, which lost 4 bases and 2 bases, there was a span of 12 bases. The CDR3 reads CASSRGHLNTEAFF. CDR3 sequence (DNA): TGTGCCAGCAGCCGGGGACACCTAAACACTGAAGCTTTCTTT.

The chain links TRBV6-5 to TRBJ1-5; D not resolved. The CDR3 spans 11 residues. The germline gives CDR1 MNHEY, CDR2 SVGAGI. V lost 6 bases, J lost 7 bases, and 7 bases lay in between. In DNA form, the CDR3 reads TGTGCCAGCAGGACGGGGCAGCCCCAGCATTTT. Translated, it gives CASRTGQPQHF.

This clone was observed once. The CDR3 loop is CASSHRQGAIGNTIYF. CDR3 DNA: TGTGCCAGCAGTCACCGACAGGGGGCAATCGGAAACACCATATATTTT. V gene TRBV6-6 combines with J gene TRBJ1-3; the match to TRBD1 covers 10 bases. Germline CDR1 and CDR2: MNHNY and SVGAGI (reference sequence). V shed 5 bases, J shed 4 bases, and the junction held 8 bases outside the gene matches. This CDR3 region has 16 residues.

The rearrangement links TRBV11-2 to TRBJ2-7, with 7 bases lining up with TRBD1. The germline gives CDR1 SGHAT, CDR2 FQNNGV. The CDR3 contains 15 residues. V trimming: 3 bases; J trimming: 9 bases; junction bases outside the gene matches: 14. The CDR3 is CASSFHDRAVLWQYF. CDR3 nucleotides: TGTGCCAGCAGCTTCCACGACAGGGCGGTCCTTTGGCAGTACTTC.

The chain recombines TRBV5-1 with TRBJ1-2, with a possible D match to TRBD1 (5 bases). The V end lost 5 bases, the J end lost 3 bases, and 11 bases lay between the germline ends. Germline CDR1 SGHRS, CDR2 YFSETQ. The CDR3 sequence is 13 residues long. The CDR3 DNA sequence: TGCGCCAGCAGTGACAGTAATGACTATGGCTACACCTTC. Amino acids: CASSDSNDYGYTF.

The chain is built from TRBV7-2 and TRBJ2-1; TRBD2 agrees at 13 bases. V lost 3 bases, J lost 7 bases, and 3 bases stayed unmatched. Germline CDR1 SGHTA, CDR2 FQGNSA. The CDR3 is 15 amino acids. The CDR3 DNA reads TGTGCCAGCAGCTTGAGGGGACTAGCGGGGAATGAGCAGTTCTTC. Protein: CASSLRGLAGNEQFF.

The chain uses TRBV19 and TRBJ2-6; 10 bases map to TRBD1. Germline trimming cut 10 bases from V and 0 bases from J; bases unmatched to any gene: 9. In germline, CDR1 is LNHDA, CDR2 SQIVND (reference sequence). There are 17 residues in the CDR3. The DNA of the CDR3 is TGTGCCACCCTACGACAGGGGGCCCCCTCTGGGGCCAACGTCCTGACTTTC. It codes for CATLRQGAPSGANVLTF. The full variable domain, with the rest looked up from reference TRBV19 and TRBJ2-6, is DGGITQSPKYLFRKEGQNVTLSCEQNLNHDAMYWYRQDPGQGLRLIYYSQIVNDFQKGDIAEGYSVSREKKESFPLTVTSAQKNPTAFYLCATLRQGAPSGANVLTFGAGSRLTVL.

This clone has just a few counts. The J gene is TRBJ1-1, the V gene TRBV3-1 (or the pseudogene TRBV3-2), with D possibly matching TRBD1 (5 bases). CDR3 size: 13 residues. V shed 4 bases and J shed 1 base, with 7 bases lying between them. Germline V gives CDR1 LGHDT, CDR2 YNNKEL (reference sequence). Here the CDR3 DNA reads TGTGCCAGCAGCCGGGGGGAGAACACTGAAGCTTTCTTT. It is translated as CASSRGENTEAFF.

The rearrangement joins TRBV11-2 to TRBJ2-3; 7 bases are shared with TRBD1. This CDR3 is 14 amino acids long. CDR1 and CDR2 (germline): SGHAT, FQNNGV. Trimming took 5 bases from V and 2 from J; bases not matched to a gene: 4. The CDR3 nucleotides are TGTGCCAGCAGCCCGGACAGGCTCACAGATACGCAGTATTTT. It is translated as CASSPDRLTDTQYF. Looking up the rest from reference TRBV11-2 and TRBJ2-3 gives the full variable domain: EAGVAQSPRYKIIEKRQSVAFWCNPISGHATLYWYQQILGQGPKLLIQFQNNGVVDDSQLPKDRFSAERLKGVDSTLKIQPAKLEDSAVYLCASSPDRLTDTQYFGPGTRLTVL.

The chain is built from TRBV3-1 (or the pseudogene TRBV3-2) and TRBJ1-2; tentatively, D is TRBD1 (5 bases). Trimming pared 4 bases from V and 2 bases from J, leaving 14 bases between. In germline, CDR1 is LGHDT, CDR2 YNNKEL (reference sequence). This CDR3 region has 15 residues. The CDR3 DNA is TGTGCCAGCAGCCTCAAAGGGGCGGCCAACTATGGCTACACCTTC. Translating it yields CASSLKGAANYGYTF.

The table lists this clone with a count of one. The chain links TRBV2 to TRBJ1-3; no firm D call. Trimming removed 4 bases at V and 7 bases at J, with 14 bases between. The germline V gene encodes CDR1 SNHLY and CDR2 FYNNEI. The CDR3 runs 14 residues. The DNA for the CDR3 is TGTGCCAGCAGTGTGTTGAACCTCGGTAACACCATATATTTT. Protein: CASSVLNLGNTIYF. Based on the CDR3 plus reference TRBV2 and TRBJ1-3, the full variable domain is EPEVTQTPSHQVTQMGQEVILRCVPISNHLYFYWYRQILGQKVEFLVSFYNNEISEKSEIFDDQFSVERPDGSNFTLKIRSTKLEDSAMYFCASSVLNLGNTIYFGEGSWLTVV.

The gene calls are TRBV29-1 and TRBJ2-6; perhaps TRBD1 as D (5 bases). The CDR3 runs 14 residues. Per germline, CDR1 SQVTM and CDR2 ANQGSEA. Trimming removed 5 bases from V and 0 bases from J, with 8 bases in between. The CDR3 DNA sequence: TGCAGCGTTTCACAGGACTCTGGGGCCAACGTCCTGACTTTC. Encoded protein: CSVSQDSGANVLTF. Full variable domain (outside the CDR3, taken from reference TRBV29-1 and TRBJ2-6): SAVISQKPSRDICQRGTSLTIQCQVDSQVTMMFWYRQQPGQSLTLIATANQGSEATYESGFVIDKFPISRPNLTFSTLTVSNMSPEDSSIYLCSVSQDSGANVLTFGAGSRLTVL.

This clone was recorded many times. The chain is built from TRBV5-6 and TRBJ1-2; D not certain. The CDR3 is 16 residues long. V gave up 2 bases and J gave up 7 bases, with 21 bases separating them. Germline CDR1 SGHDT, CDR2 YYEEEE. This CDR3 reads CASSLFDWAANSGYTF. The DNA of the CDR3 is TGTGCCAGCAGCTTATTCGATTGGGCAGCAAACAGTGGCTACACCTTC.

The chain has TRBV19 and TRBJ1-1, with D perhaps TRBD1 (6 bases). CDR3 length equals 16 residues. The germline V gene encodes CDR1 LNHDA and CDR2 SQIVND (reference sequence). Trimming shortened V by 3 bases and J by 2 bases, and 16 bases separated the two germline ends. The CDR3: CASSMRWSGANTEAFF. DNA for the CDR3: TGTGCCAGTAGTATGAGGTGGTCAGGGGCAAACACTGAAGCTTTCTTT.